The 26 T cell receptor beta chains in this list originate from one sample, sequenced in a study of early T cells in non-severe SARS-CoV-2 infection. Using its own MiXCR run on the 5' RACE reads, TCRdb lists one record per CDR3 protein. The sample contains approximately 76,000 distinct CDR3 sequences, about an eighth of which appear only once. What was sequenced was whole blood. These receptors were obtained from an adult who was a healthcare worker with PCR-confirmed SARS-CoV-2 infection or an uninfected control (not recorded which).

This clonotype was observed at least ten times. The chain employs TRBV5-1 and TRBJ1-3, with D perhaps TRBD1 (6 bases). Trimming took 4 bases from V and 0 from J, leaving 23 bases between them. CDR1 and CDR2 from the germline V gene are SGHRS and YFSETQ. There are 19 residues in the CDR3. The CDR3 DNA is TGCGCCAGCAGCCTCCTCTCCCGGACAGCCTCCTCCTCTGGAAACACCATATATTTT. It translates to CASSLLSRTASSSGNTIYF. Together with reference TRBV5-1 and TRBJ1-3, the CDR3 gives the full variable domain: KAGVTQTPRYLIKTRGQQVTLSCSPISGHRSVSWYQQTPGQGLQFLFEYFSETQRNKGNFPGRFSGRQFSNSRSEMNVSTLELGDSALYLCASSLLSRTASSSGNTIYFGEGSWLTVV.

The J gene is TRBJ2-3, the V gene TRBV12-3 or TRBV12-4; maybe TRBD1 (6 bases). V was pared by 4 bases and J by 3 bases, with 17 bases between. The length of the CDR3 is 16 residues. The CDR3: CASSSGRGSGTDTQYF. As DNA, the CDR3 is TGTGCCAGCAGTTCAGGCAGGGGATCCGGTACAGATACGCAGTATTTT.

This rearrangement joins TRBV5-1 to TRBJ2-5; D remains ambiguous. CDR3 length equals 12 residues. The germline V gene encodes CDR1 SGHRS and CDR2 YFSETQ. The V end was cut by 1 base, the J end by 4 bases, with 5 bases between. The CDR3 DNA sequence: TGCGCCAGCAGCTTGTGGGGAGAGACCCAGTACTTC. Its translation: CASSLWGETQYF.

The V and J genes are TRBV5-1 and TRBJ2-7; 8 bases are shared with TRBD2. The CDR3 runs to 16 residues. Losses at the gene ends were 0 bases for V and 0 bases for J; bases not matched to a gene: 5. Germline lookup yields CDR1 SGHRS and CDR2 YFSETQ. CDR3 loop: CASSLGLAYPSYEQYF. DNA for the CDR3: TGCGCCAGCAGCTTGGGACTAGCGTACCCCTCCTACGAGCAGTACTTC.

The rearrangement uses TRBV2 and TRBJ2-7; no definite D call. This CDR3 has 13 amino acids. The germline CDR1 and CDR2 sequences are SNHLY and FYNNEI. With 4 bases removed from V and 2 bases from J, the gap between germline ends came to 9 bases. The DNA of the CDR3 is TGTGCCAGCAGTGGGCTAATAGCCTACGAGCAGTACTTC. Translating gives CASSGLIAYEQYF.

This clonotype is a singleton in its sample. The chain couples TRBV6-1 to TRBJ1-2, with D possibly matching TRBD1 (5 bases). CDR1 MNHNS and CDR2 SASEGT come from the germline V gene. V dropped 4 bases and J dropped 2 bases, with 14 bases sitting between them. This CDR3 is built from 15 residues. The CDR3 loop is CASSGGAGRNYGYTF. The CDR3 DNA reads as TGTGCCAGCAGTGGAGGGGCGGGGCGGAACTATGGCTACACCTTC.

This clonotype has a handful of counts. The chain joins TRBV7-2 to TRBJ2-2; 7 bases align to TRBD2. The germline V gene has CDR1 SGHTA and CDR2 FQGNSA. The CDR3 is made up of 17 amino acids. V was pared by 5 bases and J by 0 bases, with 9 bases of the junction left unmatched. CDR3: CASSPRPGLSNTGELFF. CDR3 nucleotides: TGTGCCAGCAGCCCGCGACCGGGACTATCGAACACCGGGGAGCTGTTTTTT. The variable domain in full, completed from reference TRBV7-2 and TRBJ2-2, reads GAGVSQSPSNKVTEKGKDVELRCDPISGHTALYWYRQSLGQGLEFLIYFQGNSAPDKSGLPSDRFSAERTGGSVSTLTIQRTQQEDSAVYLCASSPRPGLSNTGELFFGEGSRLTVL.

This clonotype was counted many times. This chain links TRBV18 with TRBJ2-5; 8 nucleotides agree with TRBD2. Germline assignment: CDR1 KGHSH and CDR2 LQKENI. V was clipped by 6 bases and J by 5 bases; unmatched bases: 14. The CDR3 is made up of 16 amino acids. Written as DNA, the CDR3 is TGTGCCAGCTCCTCGGGAGGAGCGGGGGATGGTGAGACCCAGTACTTC. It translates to CASSSGGAGDGETQYF.

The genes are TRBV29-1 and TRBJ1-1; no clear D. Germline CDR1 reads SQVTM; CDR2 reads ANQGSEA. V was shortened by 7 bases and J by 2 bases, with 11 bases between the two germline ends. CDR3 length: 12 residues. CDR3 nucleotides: TGCAGCGGGTGGCAGACAAACACTGAAGCTTTCTTT. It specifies CSGWQTNTEAFF.

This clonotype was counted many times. The CDR3 is CSVDRDRNTEAFF. As DNA, the CDR3 is TGCAGCGTTGACAGGGACAGGAACACTGAAGCTTTCTTT. The chain is built from TRBV29-1 and TRBJ1-1; 7 bases match TRBD1. Germline loops: CDR1 SQVTM, CDR2 ANQGSEA. The junction had 2 bases not matched to a gene; V was cut back by 3 bases and J by 1 base. There are 13 residues in the CDR3.

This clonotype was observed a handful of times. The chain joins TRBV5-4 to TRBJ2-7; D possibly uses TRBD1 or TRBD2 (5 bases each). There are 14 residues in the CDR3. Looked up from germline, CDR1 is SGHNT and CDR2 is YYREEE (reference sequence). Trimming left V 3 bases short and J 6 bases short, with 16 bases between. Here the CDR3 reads CASSWAPGPAEQYF. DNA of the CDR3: TGTGCCAGCAGCTGGGCGCCGGGGCCCGCCGAGCAGTACTTC.

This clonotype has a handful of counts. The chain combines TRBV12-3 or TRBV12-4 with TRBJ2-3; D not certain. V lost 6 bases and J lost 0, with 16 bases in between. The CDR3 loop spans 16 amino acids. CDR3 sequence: CASSRHAVGSTDTQYF. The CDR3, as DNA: TGTGCCAGCAGCCGACACGCTGTAGGTAGCACAGATACGCAGTATTTT.

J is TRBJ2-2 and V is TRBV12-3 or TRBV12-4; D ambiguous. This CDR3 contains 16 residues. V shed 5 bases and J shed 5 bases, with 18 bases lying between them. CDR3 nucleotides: TGTGCCAGCAGTCCCCAGGTCGCCCTAACGACCGGGGAGCTGTTTTTT. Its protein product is CASSPQVALTTGELFF.

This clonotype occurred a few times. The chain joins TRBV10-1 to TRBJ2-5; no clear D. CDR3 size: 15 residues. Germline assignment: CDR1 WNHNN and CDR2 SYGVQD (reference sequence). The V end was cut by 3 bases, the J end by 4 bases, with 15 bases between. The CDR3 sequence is CASSDSPMGRETQYF. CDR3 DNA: TGCGCCAGCAGTGACAGTCCCATGGGTCGAGAGACCCAGTACTTC.

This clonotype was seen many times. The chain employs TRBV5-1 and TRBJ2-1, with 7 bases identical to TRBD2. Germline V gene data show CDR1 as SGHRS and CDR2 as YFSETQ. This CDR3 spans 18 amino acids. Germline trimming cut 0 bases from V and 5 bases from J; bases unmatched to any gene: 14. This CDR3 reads CASSLAVPSGALNNEQFF. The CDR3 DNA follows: TGCGCCAGCAGCTTGGCCGTCCCGAGCGGGGCCCTGAACAATGAGCAGTTCTTC.

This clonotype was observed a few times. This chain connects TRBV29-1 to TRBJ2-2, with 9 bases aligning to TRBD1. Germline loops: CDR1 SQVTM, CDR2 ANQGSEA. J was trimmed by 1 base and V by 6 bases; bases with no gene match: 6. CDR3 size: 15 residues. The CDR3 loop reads CSVLGQGGNTGELFF. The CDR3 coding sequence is TGCAGCGTATTGGGACAGGGAGGGAACACCGGGGAGCTGTTTTTT.

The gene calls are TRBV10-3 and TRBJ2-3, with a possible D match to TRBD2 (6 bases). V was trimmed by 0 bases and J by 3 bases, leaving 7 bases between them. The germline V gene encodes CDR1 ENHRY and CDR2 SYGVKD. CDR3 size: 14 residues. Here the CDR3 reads CAISESSGTDTQYF. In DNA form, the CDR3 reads TGTGCCATCAGTGAGTCTAGCGGAACAGATACGCAGTATTTT.

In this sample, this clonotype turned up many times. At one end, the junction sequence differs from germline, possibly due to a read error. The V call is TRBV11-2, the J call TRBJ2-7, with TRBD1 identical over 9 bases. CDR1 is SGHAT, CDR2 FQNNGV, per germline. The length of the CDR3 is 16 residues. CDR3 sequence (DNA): TGTGCCAGCAGCCTAGAACTAGGGACAGGGAGCTACGAGCAGTACTTC. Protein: CASSLELGTGSYEQYF.

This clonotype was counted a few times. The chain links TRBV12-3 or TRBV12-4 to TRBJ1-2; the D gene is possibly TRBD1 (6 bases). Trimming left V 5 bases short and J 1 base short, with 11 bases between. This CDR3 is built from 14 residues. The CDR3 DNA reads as TGTGCCAGCAGTGGAAACAGGGATAACTATGGCTACACCTTC. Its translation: CASSGNRDNYGYTF.

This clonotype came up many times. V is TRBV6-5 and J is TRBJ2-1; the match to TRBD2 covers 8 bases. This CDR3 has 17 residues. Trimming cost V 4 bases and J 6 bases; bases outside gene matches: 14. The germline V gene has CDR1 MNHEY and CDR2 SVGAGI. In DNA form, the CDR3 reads TGTGCCAGCAGTTCCCGACTAGCGCCCTTAGGGGTCAATGAGCAGTTCTTC. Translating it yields CASSSRLAPLGVNEQFF.

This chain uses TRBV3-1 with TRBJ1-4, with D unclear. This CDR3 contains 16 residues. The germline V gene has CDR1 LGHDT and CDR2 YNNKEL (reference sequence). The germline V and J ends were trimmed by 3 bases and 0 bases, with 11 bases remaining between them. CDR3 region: CASSHGDRPTNEKLFF. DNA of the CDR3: TGTGCCAGCAGCCATGGGGATCGGCCAACTAATGAAAAACTGTTTTTT.

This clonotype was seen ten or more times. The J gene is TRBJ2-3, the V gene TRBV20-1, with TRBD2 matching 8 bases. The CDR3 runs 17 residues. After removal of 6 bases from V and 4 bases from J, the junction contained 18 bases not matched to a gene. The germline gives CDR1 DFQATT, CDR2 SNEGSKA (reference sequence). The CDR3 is CSALTGGRLFWADTQYF. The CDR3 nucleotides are TGCAGTGCCCTAACGGGGGGGCGATTGTTTTGGGCAGATACGCAGTATTTT.

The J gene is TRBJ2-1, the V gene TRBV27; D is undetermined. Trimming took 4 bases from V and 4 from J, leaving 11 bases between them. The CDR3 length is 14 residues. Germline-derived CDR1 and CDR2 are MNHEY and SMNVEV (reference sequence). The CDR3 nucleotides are TGTGCCAGCAGTTCCCTGACTCATTACAATGAGCAGTTCTTC. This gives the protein CASSSLTHYNEQFF.

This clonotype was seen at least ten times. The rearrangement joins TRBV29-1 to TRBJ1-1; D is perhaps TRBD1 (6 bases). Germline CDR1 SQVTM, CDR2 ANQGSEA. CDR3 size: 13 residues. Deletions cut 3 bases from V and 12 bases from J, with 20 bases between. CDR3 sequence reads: CSVEDVFPGASFF. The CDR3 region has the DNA TGCAGCGTTGAGGACGTTTTTCCAGGGGCATCTTTCTTT.

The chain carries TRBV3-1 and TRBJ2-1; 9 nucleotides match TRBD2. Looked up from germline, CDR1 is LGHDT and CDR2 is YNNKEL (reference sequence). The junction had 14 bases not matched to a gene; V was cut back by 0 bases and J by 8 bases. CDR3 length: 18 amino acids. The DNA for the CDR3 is TGTGCCAGCAGCCAAGATAGAGGTGCGCGGGGGGGCCGTCATGAGCAGTTCTTC. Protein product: CASSQDRGARGGRHEQFF.

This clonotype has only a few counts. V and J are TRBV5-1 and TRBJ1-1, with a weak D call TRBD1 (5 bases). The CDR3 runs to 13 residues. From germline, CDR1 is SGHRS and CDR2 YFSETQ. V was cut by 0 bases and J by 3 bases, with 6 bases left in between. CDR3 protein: CASSLAGYTEAFF. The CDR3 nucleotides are TGCGCCAGCAGCTTGGCAGGGTACACTGAAGCTTTCTTT.